The next 11 T cell receptor beta chains were all read from a single sample in a study of cytomegalovirus exposure and HLA in healthy donors. TCRdb keeps only in-frame clones here, not all; method: immunoSEQ multiplex PCR. Of around 260,000 clones listed, 80% to 95% are singletons. Specimen: PBMCs. The receptors were sampled from a woman in her twenties or thirties in good health and CMV-seronegative.

The chain recombines TRBV9 with TRBJ2-2, with D perhaps matching TRBD2 (5 bases). In germline, CDR1 is SGDLS, CDR2 YYNGEE. The CDR3 covers 14 residues. With 4 bases removed from V and 5 bases from J, the gap between germline ends came to 12 bases. The CDR3 nucleotides are TGTGCCAGCAGCACCCCGTCGGGAACCGGGGAGCTGTTTTTT. Translation: CASSTPSGTGELFF.

This chain joins TRBV10-1 and TRBJ2-7, with D possibly matching TRBD2 (6 bases). V was pared by 6 bases and J by 7 bases, with 13 bases between. The germline V gene encodes CDR1 WNHNN and CDR2 SYGVQD (reference sequence). The CDR3 is 12 residues long. This CDR3 reads CASRVGGGEQYF. The CDR3 DNA is TGCGCCAGCAGAGTGGGGGGAGGTGAGCAGTACTTC.

This chain uses TRBV6-6 with TRBJ2-1; TRBD2 matches 8 bases. Per the germline V gene, CDR1 is MNHNY and CDR2 is SVGAGI (reference sequence). The CDR3 consists of 15 residues. V lost 2 bases and J lost 4; bases outside the gene matches: 4. Here the CDR3 DNA reads TGTGCCAGCAGTTACGGGCGCGGGAGGTACAATGAGCAGTTCTTC. It specifies CASSYGRGRYNEQFF.

The chain joins TRBV19 to TRBJ1-2; D unresolved. The germline V gene encodes CDR1 LNHDA and CDR2 SQIVND (reference sequence). The V gene lost 5 bases and the J gene lost 4 bases, with 11 bases spanning the gap. The CDR3 spans 13 residues. The chain's CDR3 is CASSRIGSYGYTF. The CDR3 nucleotides read TGTGCCAGTAGTCGGATTGGCAGCTATGGCTACACCTTC.

This clone has just one count. The chain uses TRBV11-3 and TRBJ2-3, with D perhaps matching TRBD2 (6 bases). Germline V gene lookup returns CDR1 SGHNT and CDR2 YENEEA. Trimming shortened V by 2 bases and J by 6 bases, and 21 bases separated the two germline ends. The CDR3 is 17 residues long. CDR3 coding DNA: TGTGCCAGCAGCTTACCCAGGGCGGGCAGACTAGTGGATACGCAGTATTTT. This gives the protein CASSLPRAGRLVDTQYF. The whole variable domain, remainder taken from reference TRBV11-3 and TRBJ2-3, is EAGVVQSPRYKIIEKKQPVAFWCNPISGHNTLYWYLQNLGQGPELLIRYENEEAVDDSQLPKDRFSAERLKGVDSTLKIQPAELGDSAVYLCASSLPRAGRLVDTQYFGPGTRLTVL.

V and J are TRBV7-3 and TRBJ2-1, with 7 nucleotides matching TRBD2. The CDR3 runs to 18 residues. With 4 bases clipped from V and 2 bases from J, the junction kept 14 bases outside the gene matches. Germline V gives CDR1 SGHTA, CDR2 FQGTGA. CDR3 loop: CASSSGNRASGTYNEQFF. The CDR3 DNA sequence: TGTGCCAGCAGCTCGGGGAATAGGGCTAGCGGAACCTACAATGAGCAGTTCTTC.

V gene TRBV25-1 combines with J gene TRBJ1-1; 8 bases align to TRBD1. The CDR3 covers 13 residues. V lost 7 bases, J lost 4 bases, and 5 bases stayed unmatched. From germline, CDR1 is MGHDK and CDR2 SYGVNS. The CDR3, as DNA: TGTGCCAGCACCGTAACAGGGGGCACTGAAGCTTTCTTT. Its translation: CASTVTGGTEAFF. Together with reference TRBV25-1 and TRBJ1-1, the CDR3 gives the full variable domain: EADIYQTPRYLVIGTGKKITLECSQTMGHDKMYWYQQDPGMELHLIHYSYGVNSTEKGDLSSESTVSRIRTEHFPLTLESARPSHTSQYLCASTVTGGTEAFFGQGTRLTVV.

V is TRBV7-7 and J is TRBJ2-5; 10 bases match TRBD2. The V gene end was trimmed by 5 bases and the J gene end by 2 bases; junction bases not matched to a gene: 5. The CDR3 has 15 amino acids. From germline, CDR1 is SSHAT and CDR2 FNYEAQ (reference sequence). Here the CDR3 DNA reads TGTGCCAGCAGCCCCCGGACTAGCGGTCAAGAGACCCAGTACTTC. This encodes CASSPRTSGQETQYF.

The table lists this clone with a count of one. J is TRBJ2-1 and V is TRBV5-6, with 10 bases fitting TRBD1. This CDR3 region has 15 residues. Germline-derived CDR1 and CDR2 are SGHDT and YYEEEE. Trimming cost V 2 bases and J 4 bases; bases outside gene matches: 3. The CDR3 nucleotides read TGTGCCAGCAGCTTCGTGGGACAGGGGTACAATGAGCAGTTCTTC. Translated, it gives CASSFVGQGYNEQFF.

V gene TRBV28 combines with J gene TRBJ1-4; D gene ambiguous. The CDR3 runs 13 residues. The V end lost 6 bases, the J end lost 10 bases, and 15 bases lay between the germline ends. CDR1 is MDHEN, CDR2 SYDVKM, per germline. The CDR3 DNA follows: TGTGCCAGCAGCCGAGAGAGGCTGGGAAAACTGTTTTTT. It yields the protein CASSRERLGKLFF.

The CDR3, as DNA: TGCAGCGTCGGTGGGAACAGGGGCGACGGCTACACCTTC. This gives the protein CSVGGNRGDGYTF. The chain combines TRBV29-1 with TRBJ1-2; 7 bases are a match to TRBD1. This CDR3 has 13 amino acids. In germline, CDR1 is SQVTM, CDR2 ANQGSEA. Trimming removed 6 bases from V and 8 bases from J; junction bases left unmatched: 12.